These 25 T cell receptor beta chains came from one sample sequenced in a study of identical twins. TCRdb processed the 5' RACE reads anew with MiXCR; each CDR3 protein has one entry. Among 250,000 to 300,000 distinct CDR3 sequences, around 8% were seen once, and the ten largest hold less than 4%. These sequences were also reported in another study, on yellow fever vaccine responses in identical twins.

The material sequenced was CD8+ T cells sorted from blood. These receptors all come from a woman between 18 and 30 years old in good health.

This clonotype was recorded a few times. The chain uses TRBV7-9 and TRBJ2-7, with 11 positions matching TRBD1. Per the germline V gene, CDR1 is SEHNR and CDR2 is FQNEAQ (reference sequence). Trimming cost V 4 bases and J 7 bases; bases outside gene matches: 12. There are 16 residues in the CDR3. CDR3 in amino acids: CASSSPSAGQGGEQYF. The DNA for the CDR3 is TGTGCCAGCAGCTCGCCCAGCGCGGGACAGGGGGGAGAGCAGTACTTC. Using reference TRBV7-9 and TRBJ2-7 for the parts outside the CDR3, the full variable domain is DTGVSQNPRHKITKRGQNVTFRCDPISEHNRLYWYRQTLGQGPEFLTYFQNEAQLEKSRLLSDRFSAERPKGSFSTLEIQRTEQGDSAMYLCASSSPSAGQGGEQYFGPGTRLTVT.

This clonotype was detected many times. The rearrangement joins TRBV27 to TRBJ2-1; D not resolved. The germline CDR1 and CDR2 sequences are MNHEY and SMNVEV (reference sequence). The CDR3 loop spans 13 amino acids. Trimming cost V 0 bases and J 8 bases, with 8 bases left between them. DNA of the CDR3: TGTGCCAGCAGTTTATCGGTTATGCATGAGCAGTTCTTC. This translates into CASSLSVMHEQFF.

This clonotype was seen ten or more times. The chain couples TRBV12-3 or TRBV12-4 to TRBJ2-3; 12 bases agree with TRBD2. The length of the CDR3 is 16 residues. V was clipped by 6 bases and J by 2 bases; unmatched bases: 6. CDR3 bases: TGTGCCAGCAGCTCTAGACTAGCGGGGGACACAGATACGCAGTATTTT. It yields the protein CASSSRLAGDTDTQYF.

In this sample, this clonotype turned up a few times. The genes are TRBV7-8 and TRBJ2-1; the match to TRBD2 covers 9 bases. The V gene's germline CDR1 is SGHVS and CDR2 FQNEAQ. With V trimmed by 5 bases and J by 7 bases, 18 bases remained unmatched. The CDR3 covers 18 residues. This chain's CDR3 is CASSHPNPGTSWGNEQFF. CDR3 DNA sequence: TGTGCCAGCAGCCACCCAAATCCCGGGACTAGCTGGGGGAATGAGCAGTTCTTC.

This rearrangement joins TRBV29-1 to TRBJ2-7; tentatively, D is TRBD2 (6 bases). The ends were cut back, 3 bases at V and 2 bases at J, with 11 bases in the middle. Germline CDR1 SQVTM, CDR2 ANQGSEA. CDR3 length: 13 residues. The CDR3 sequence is CSVDSAGPYEQYF. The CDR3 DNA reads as TGCAGCGTTGACTCGGCGGGGCCCTACGAGCAGTACTTC.

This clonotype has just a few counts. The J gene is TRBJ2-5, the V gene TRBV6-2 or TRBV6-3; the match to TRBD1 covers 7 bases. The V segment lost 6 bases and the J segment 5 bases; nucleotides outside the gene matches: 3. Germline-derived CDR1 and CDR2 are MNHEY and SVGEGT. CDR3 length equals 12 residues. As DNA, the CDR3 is TGTGCCAGCAGACAGGGGATGGAGACCCAGTACTTC. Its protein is CASRQGMETQYF.

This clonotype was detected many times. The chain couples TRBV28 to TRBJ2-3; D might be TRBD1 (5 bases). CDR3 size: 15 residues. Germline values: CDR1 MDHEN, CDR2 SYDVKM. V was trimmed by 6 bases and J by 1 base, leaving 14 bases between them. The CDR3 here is CASSFRDFGTDTQYF. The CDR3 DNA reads TGTGCCAGCAGCTTCAGGGATTTCGGCACAGATACGCAGTATTTT.

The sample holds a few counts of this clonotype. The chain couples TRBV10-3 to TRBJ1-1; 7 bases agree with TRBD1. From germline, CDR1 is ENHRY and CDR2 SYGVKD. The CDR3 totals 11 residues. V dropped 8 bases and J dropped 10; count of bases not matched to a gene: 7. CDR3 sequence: CAIGGGVGAFF. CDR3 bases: TGTGCCATCGGAGGGGGCGTGGGAGCTTTCTTT.

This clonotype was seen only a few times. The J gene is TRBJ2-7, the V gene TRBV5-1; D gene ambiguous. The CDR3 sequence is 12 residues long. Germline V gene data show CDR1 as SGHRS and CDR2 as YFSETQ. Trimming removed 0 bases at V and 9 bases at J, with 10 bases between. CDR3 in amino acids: CASSLEGHGQYF. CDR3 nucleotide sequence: TGCGCCAGCAGCTTGGAGGGCCACGGGCAGTACTTC. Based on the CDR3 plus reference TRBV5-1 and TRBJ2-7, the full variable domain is KAGVTQTPRYLIKTRGQQVTLSCSPISGHRSVSWYQQTPGQGLQFLFEYFSETQRNKGNFPGRFSGRQFSNSRSEMNVSTLELGDSALYLCASSLEGHGQYFGPGTRLTVT.

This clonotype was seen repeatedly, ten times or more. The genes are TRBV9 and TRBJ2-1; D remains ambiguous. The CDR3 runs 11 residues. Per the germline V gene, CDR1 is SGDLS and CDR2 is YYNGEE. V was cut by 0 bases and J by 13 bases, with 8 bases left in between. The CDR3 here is CASSVGSDQFF. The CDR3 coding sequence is TGTGCCAGCAGCGTAGGAAGCGATCAGTTCTTC.

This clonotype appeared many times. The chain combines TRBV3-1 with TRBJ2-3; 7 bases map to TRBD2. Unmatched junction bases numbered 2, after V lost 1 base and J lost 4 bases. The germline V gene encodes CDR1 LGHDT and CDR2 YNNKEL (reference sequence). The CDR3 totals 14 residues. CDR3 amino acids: CASSQAGGSDTQYF. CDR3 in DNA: TGTGCCAGCAGCCAAGCGGGGGGATCAGATACGCAGTATTTT.

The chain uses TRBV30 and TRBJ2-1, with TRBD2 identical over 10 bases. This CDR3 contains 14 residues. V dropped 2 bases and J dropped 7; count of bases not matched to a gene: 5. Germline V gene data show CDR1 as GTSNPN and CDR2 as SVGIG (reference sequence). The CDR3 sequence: CAWSRAAGGNEQFF. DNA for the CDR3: TGTGCCTGGAGTAGGGCAGCGGGGGGGAATGAGCAGTTCTTC.

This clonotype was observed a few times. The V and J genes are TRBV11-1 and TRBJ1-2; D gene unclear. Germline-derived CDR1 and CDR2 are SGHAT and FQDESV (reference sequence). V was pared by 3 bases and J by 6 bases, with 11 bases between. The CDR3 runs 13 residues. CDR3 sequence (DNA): TGTGCCAGCAGCTTTGCGCCGTTGAATGGCTACACCTTC. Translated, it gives CASSFAPLNGYTF.

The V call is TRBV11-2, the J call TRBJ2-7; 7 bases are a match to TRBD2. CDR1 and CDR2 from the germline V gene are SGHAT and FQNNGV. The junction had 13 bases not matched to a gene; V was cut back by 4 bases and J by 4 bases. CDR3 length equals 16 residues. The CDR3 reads CASSSQGGRGHYEQYF. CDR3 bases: TGTGCCAGCAGCTCACAAGGCGGGAGAGGTCATTACGAGCAGTACTTC.

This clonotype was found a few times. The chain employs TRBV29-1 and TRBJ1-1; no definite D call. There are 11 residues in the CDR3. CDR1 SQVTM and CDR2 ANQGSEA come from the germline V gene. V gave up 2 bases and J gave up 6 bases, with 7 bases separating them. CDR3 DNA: TGCAGCGTTGAAAGGTTTGCTGAAGCTTTCTTT. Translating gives CSVERFAEAFF.

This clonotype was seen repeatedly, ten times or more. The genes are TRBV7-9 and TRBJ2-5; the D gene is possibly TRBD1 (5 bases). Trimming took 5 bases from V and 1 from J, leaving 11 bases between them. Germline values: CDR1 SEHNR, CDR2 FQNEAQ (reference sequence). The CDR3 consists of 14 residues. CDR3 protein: CASSDRQLQETQYF. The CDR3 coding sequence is TGTGCCAGCAGCGACAGACAGCTCCAAGAGACCCAGTACTTC. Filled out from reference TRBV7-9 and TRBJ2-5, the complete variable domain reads DTGVSQNPRHKITKRGQNVTFRCDPISEHNRLYWYRQTLGQGPEFLTYFQNEAQLEKSRLLSDRFSAERPKGSFSTLEIQRTEQGDSAMYLCASSDRQLQETQYFGPGTRLLVL.

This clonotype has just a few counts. The CDR3 nucleotides are TGCAGTGCAACTCCTATGGGGGTGGGCTACAATGAGCAGTTCTTC. Amino acid sequence: CSATPMGVGYNEQFF. This chain connects TRBV20-1 to TRBJ2-1, with D perhaps being TRBD1 or TRBD2 (5 bases each). Germline V lookup: CDR1 DFQATT, CDR2 SNEGSKA (reference sequence). The CDR3 is 15 amino acids. Trimming stripped 6 bases from V and 3 bases from J, with 18 bases between.

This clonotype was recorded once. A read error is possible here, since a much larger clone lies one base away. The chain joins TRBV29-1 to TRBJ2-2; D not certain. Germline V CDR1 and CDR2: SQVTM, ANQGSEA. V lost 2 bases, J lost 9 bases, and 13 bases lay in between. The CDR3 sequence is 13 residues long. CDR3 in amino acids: CSVERELARELFF. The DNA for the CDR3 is TGCAGCGTTGAAAGGGAATTAGCCAGGGAGCTGTTTTTT.

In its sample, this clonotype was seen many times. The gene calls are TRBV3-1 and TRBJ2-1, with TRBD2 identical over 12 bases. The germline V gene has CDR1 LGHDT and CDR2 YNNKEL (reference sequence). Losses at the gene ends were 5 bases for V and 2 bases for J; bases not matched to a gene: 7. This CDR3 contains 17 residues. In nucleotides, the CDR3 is TGTGCCAGCAGCTCCCCTAGCGGGGGGGGGGCCTACAATGAGCAGTTCTTC. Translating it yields CASSSPSGGGAYNEQFF.

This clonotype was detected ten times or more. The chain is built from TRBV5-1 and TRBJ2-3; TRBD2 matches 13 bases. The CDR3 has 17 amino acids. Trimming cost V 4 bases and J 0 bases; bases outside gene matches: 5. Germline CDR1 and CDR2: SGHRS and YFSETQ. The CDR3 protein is CASSGLAGADSTDTQYF. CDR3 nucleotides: TGCGCCAGCAGCGGACTAGCGGGGGCCGATAGCACAGATACGCAGTATTTT.

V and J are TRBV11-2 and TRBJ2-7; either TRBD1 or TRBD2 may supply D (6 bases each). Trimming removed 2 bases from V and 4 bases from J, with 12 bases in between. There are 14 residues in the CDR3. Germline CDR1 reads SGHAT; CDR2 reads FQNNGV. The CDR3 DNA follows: TGTGCCAGCAGCTTAAGCCCGGGGGCTTACGAGCAGTACTTC. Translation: CASSLSPGAYEQYF. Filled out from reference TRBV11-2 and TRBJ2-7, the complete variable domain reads EAGVAQSPRYKIIEKRQSVAFWCNPISGHATLYWYQQILGQGPKLLIQFQNNGVVDDSQLPKDRFSAERLKGVDSTLKIQPAKLEDSAVYLCASSLSPGAYEQYFGPGTRLTVT.

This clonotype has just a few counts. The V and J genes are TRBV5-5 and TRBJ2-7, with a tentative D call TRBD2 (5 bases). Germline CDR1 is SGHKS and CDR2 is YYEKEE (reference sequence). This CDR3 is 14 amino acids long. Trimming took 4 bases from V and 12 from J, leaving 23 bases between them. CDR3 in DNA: TGTGCCAGCAGCCCCGACCCCCGAGCTCCCGCGGGGTACTTC. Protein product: CASSPDPRAPAGYF.

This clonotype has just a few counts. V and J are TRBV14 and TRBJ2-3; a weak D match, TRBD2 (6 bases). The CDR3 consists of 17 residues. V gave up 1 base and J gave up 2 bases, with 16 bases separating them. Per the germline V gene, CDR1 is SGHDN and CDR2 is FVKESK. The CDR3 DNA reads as TGTGCCAGCAGCCAAGGGGAGGTGAAGGATAACACAGATACGCAGTATTTT. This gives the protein CASSQGEVKDNTDTQYF.

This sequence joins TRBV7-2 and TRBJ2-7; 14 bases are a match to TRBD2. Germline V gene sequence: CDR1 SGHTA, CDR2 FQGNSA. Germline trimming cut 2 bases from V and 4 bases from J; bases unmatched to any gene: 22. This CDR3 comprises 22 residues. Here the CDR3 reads CASSLFMTGGLAGGRTGYEQYF. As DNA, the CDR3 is TGTGCCAGCAGCTTATTCATGACCGGCGGACTAGCGGGAGGCCGGACGGGGTACGAGCAGTACTTC.

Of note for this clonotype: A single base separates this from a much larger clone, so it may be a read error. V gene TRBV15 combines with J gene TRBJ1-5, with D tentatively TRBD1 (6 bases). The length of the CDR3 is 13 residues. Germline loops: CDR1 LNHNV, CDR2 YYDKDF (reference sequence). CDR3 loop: CATGRDRNQPQHF. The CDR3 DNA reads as TGTGCCACCGGCAGAGACAGGAATCAGCCCCAGCATTTT.